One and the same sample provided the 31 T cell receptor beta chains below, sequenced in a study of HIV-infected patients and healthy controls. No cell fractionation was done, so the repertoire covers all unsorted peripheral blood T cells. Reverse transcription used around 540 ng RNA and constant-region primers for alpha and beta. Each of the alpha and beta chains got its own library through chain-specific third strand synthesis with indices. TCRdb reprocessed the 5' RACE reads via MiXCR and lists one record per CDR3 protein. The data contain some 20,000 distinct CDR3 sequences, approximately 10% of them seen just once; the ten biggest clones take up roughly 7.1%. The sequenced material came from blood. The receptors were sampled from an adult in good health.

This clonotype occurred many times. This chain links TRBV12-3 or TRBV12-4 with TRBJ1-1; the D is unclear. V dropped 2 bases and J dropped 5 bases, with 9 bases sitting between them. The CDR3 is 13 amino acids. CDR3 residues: CASSLFSGTEAFF. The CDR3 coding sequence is TGTGCCAGCAGTTTATTCAGCGGGACTGAAGCTTTCTTT.

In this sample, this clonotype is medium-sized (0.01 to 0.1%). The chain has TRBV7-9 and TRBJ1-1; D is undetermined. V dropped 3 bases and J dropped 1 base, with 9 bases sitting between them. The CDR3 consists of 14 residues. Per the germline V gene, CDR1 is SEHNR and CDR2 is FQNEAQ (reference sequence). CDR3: CASSFKSRNTEAFF. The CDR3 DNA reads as TGTGCCAGCAGCTTTAAGAGTCGGAACACTGAAGCTTTCTTT.

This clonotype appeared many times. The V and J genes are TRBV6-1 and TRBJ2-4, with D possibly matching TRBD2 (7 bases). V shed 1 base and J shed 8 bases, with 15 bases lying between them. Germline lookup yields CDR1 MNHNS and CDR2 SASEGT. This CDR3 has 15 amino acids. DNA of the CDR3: TGTGCCAGCAGTGAAGAGGGGGGGCTGATTGACATTCAGTACTTC. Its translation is CASSEEGGLIDIQYF.

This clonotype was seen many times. CDR3 bases: TGCAGCGCTGGGGCAGGGATGAACACCGGGGAGCTGTTTTTT. Translated: CSAGAGMNTGELFF. V and J are TRBV29-1 and TRBJ2-2; possibly TRBD1 for D (5 bases). V shed 7 bases and J shed 1 base, with 13 bases lying between them. The germline gives CDR1 SQVTM, CDR2 ANQGSEA. This CDR3 is 14 amino acids long.

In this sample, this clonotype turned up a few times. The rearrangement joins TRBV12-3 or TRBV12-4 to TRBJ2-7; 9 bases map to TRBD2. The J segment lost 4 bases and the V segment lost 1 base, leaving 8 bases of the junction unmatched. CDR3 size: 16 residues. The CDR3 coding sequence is TGTGCCAGCAGTTTAGGCGGGAGGGCCCTGGGGTACGAGCAGTACTTC. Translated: CASSLGGRALGYEQYF.

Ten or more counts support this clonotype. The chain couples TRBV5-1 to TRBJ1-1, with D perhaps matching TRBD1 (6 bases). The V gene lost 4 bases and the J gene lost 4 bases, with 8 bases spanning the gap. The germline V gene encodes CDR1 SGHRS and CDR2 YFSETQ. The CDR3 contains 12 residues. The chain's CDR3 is CASSLQGTEAFF. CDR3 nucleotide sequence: TGCGCCAGCAGCCTACAGGGCACTGAAGCTTTCTTT.

CDR3 protein: CASSPGDYYNEQFF. For the CDR3, the DNA is TGTGCCAGCAGTCCCGGGGACTACTACAATGAGCAGTTCTTC. This chain uses TRBV4-2 with TRBJ2-1, with 7 nucleotides matching TRBD2. Germline CDR1 reads LGHNA; CDR2 reads YNFKEQ. After removal of 6 bases from V and 3 bases from J, the junction contained 5 bases not matched to a gene. The CDR3 has 14 residues.

The CDR3 region has the DNA TGTGCCAGCAGCTTAGGGGCTCGGGAAAAACTGTTTTTT. Protein sequence: CASSLGAREKLFF. This chain joins TRBV11-2 and TRBJ1-4; D unclear. The CDR3 has 13 amino acids. Germline CDR1 SGHAT, CDR2 FQNNGV. Deletions cut 1 base from V and 8 bases from J, with 8 bases between.

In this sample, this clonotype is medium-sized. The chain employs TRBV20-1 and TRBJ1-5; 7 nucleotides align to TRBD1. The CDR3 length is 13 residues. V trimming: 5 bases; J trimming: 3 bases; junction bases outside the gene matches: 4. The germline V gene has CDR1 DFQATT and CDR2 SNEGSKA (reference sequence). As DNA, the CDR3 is TGCAGTGCTGACAGGGCACTCAATCAGCCCCAGCATTTT. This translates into CSADRALNQPQHF.

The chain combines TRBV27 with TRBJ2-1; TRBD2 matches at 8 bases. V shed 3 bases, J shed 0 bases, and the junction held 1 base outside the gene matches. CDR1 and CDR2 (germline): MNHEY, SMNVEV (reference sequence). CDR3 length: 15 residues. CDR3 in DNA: TGTGCCAGCAGTTTGAGCGGGAGCTCCTACAATGAGCAGTTCTTC. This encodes CASSLSGSSYNEQFF.

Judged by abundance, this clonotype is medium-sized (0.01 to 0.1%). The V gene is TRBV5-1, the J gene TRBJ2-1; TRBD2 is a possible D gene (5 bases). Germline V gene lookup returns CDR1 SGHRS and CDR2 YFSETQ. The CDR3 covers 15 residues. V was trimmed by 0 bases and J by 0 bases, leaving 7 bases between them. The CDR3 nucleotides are TGCGCCAGCAGCTTGGACGGGGACTCCTACAATGAGCAGTTCTTC. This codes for CASSLDGDSYNEQFF.

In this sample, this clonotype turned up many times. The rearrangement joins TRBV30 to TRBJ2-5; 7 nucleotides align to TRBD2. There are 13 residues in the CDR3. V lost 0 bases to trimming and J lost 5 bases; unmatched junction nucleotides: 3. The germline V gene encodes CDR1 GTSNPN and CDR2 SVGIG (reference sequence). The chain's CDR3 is CAWSVGGVETQYF. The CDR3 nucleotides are TGTGCCTGGAGTGTTGGGGGGGTGGAGACCCAGTACTTC.

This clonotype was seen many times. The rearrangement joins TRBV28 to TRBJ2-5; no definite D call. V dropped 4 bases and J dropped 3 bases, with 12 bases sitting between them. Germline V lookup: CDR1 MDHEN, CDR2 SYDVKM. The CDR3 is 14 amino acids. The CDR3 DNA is TGTGCCAGCAGTTATGGCCAGGTCGAAGAGACCCAGTACTTC. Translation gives CASSYGQVEETQYF. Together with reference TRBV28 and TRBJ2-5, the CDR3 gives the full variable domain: DVKVTQSSRYLVKRTGEKVFLECVQDMDHENMFWYRQDPGLGLRLIYFSYDVKMKEKGDIPEGYSVSREKKERFSLILESASTNQTSMYLCASSYGQVEETQYFGPGTRLLVL.

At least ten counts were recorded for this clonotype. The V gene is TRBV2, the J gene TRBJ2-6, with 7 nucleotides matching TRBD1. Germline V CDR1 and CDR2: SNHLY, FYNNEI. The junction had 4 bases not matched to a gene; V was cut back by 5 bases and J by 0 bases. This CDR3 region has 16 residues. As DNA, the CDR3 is TGTGCCAGCAGTCGGACAGGCCTCTCTGGGGCCAACGTCCTGACTTTC. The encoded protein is CASSRTGLSGANVLTF. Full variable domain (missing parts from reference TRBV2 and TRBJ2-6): EPEVTQTPSHQVTQMGQEVILRCVPISNHLYFYWYRQILGQKVEFLVSFYNNEISEKSEIFDDQFSVERPDGSNFTLKIRSTKLEDSAMYFCASSRTGLSGANVLTFGAGSRLTVL.

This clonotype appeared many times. In nucleotides, the CDR3 is TGTGCCAGCTCCCCAGGGAGACCTTCTTCACCCCTCCACTTT. Translated, it gives CASSPGRPSSPLHF. The chain is built from TRBV27 and TRBJ1-6, with a weak D call TRBD1 (5 bases). Deletions cut 8 bases from V and 9 bases from J, with 17 bases between. The CDR3 spans 14 residues. Germline CDR1 is MNHEY and CDR2 is SMNVEV (reference sequence).

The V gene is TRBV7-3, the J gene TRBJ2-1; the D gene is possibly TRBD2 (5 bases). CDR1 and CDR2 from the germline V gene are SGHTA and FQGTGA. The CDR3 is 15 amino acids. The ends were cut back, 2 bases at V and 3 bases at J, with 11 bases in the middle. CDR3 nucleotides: TGTGCCAGCAGCTTAGGGCTAGGAGGCTACAATGAGCAGTTCTTC. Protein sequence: CASSLGLGGYNEQFF.

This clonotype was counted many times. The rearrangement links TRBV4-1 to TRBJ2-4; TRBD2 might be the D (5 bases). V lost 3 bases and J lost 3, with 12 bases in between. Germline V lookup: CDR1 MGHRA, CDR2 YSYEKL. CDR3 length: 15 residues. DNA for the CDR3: TGCGCCAGCAGCCAGGTCGGAGGAGGCAAAAACATTCAGTACTTC. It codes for CASSQVGGGKNIQYF.

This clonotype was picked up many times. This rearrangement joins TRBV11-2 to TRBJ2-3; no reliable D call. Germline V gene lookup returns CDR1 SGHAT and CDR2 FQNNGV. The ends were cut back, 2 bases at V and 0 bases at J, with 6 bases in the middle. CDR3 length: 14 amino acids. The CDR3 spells CASSLSGSTDTQYF. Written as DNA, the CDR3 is TGTGCCAGCAGCTTAAGTGGGAGCACAGATACGCAGTATTTT. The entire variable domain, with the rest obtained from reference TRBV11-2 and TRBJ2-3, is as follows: EAGVAQSPRYKIIEKRQSVAFWCNPISGHATLYWYQQILGQGPKLLIQFQNNGVVDDSQLPKDRFSAERLKGVDSTLKIQPAKLEDSAVYLCASSLSGSTDTQYFGPGTRLTVL.

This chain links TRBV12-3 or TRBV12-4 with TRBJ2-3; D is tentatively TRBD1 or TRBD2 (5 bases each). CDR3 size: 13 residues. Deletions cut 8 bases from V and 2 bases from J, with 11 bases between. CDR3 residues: CASRPGTTDTQYF. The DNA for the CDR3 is TGTGCCAGCCGGCCTGGGACCACAGATACGCAGTATTTT.

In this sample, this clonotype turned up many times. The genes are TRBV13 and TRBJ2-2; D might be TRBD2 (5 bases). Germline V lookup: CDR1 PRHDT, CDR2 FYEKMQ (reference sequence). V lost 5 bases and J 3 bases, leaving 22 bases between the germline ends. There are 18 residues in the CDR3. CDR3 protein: CASSLRQDWLGDTGELFF. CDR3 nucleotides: TGTGCCAGCAGCCTCAGGCAGGACTGGCTAGGCGACACCGGGGAGCTGTTTTTT.

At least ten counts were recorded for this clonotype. CDR3 DNA sequence: TGTGCCAGCAGTACGGGGGGAGGCTACGAGCAGTACTTC. As protein: CASSTGGGYEQYF. V gene TRBV2 combines with J gene TRBJ2-7, with TRBD2 identical over 7 bases. This CDR3 region has 13 residues. The germline V gene encodes CDR1 SNHLY and CDR2 FYNNEI. Losses at the gene ends were 5 bases for V and 3 bases for J; bases not matched to a gene: 4.

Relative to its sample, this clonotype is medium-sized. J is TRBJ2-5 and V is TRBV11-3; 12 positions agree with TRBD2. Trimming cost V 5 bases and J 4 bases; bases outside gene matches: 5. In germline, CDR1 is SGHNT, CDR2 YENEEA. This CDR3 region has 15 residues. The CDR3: CASSVRLAGVETQYF. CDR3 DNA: TGTGCCAGCAGCGTCCGACTAGCGGGAGTAGAGACCCAGTACTTC.

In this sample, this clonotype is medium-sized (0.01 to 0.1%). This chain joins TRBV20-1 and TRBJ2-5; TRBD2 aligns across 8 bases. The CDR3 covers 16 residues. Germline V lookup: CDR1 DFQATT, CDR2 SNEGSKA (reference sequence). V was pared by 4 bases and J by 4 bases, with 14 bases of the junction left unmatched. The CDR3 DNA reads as TGCAGTGCTAAATGGCGGGAGGACCCCATAAGAGAGACCCAGTACTTC. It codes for CSAKWREDPIRETQYF.

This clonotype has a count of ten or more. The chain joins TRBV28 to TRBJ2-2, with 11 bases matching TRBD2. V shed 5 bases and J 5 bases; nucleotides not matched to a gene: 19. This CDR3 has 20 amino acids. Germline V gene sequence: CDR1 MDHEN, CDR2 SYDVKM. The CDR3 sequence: CASSTYAVAGGPWSTGELFF. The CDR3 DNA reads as TGTGCCAGCAGTACATACGCCGTAGCGGGAGGGCCATGGTCGACCGGGGAGCTGTTTTTT.

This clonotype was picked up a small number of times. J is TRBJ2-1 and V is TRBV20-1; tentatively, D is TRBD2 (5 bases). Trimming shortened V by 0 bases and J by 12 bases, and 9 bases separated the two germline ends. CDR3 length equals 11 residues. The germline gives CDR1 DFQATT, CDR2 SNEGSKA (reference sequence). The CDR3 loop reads CSARDLGLQFF. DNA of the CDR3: TGCAGTGCTAGAGATTTAGGACTGCAGTTCTTC.

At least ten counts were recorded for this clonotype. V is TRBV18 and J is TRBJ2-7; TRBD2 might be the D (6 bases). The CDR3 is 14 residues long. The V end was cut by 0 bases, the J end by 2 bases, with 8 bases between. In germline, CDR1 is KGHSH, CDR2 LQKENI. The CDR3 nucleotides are TGTGCCAGCTCACCACCGGGGGGAACCTACGAGCAGTACTTC. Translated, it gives CASSPPGGTYEQYF. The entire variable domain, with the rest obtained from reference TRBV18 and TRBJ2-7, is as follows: NAGVMQNPRHLVRRRGQEARLRCSPMKGHSHVYWYRQLPEEGLKFMVYLQKENIIDESGMPKERFSAEFPKEGPSILRIQQVVRGDSAAYFCASSPPGGTYEQYFGPGTRLTVT.

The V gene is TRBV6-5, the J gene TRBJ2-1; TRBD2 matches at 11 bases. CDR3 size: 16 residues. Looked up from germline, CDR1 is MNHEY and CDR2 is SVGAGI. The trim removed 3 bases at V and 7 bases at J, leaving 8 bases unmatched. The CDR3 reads CASSYSLAGGTNEQFF. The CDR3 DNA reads TGTGCCAGCAGTTATAGTTTAGCGGGAGGGACGAATGAGCAGTTCTTC.

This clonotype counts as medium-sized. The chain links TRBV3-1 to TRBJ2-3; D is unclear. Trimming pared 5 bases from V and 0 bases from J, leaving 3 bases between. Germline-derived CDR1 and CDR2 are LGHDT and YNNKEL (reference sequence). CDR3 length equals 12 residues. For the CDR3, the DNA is TGTGCCAGCAGCTTCAGCACAGATACGCAGTATTTT. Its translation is CASSFSTDTQYF.

In DNA form, the CDR3 reads TGTGCCAGCAGCCCTGGACAGGGGGCGATCCTCTGGCACGAGCAGTACTTC. Its translation: CASSPGQGAILWHEQYF. This rearrangement joins TRBV27 to TRBJ2-7, with 11 nucleotides matching TRBD1. Germline CDR1 MNHEY, CDR2 SMNVEV (reference sequence). CDR3 length equals 17 residues. The trim removed 6 bases at V and 5 bases at J, leaving 15 bases unmatched.

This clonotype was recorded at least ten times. In DNA form, the CDR3 reads TGTGCCAGCAGCTTGGCGGGAGGGCGGGAGCTCTACGAGCAGTACTTC. This gives the protein CASSLAGGRELYEQYF. The rearrangement uses TRBV7-2 and TRBJ2-7; 9 nucleotides agree with TRBD2. CDR3 length: 16 amino acids. The V gene end was trimmed by 3 bases and the J gene end by 3 bases; junction bases not matched to a gene: 9. The germline CDR1 and CDR2 sequences are SGHTA and FQGNSA.

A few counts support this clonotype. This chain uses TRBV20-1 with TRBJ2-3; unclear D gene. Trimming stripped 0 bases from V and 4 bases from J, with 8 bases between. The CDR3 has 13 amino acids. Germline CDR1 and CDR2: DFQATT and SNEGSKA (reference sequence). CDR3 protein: CSAREGFADTQYF. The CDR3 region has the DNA TGCAGTGCTAGAGAGGGGTTCGCAGATACGCAGTATTTT.